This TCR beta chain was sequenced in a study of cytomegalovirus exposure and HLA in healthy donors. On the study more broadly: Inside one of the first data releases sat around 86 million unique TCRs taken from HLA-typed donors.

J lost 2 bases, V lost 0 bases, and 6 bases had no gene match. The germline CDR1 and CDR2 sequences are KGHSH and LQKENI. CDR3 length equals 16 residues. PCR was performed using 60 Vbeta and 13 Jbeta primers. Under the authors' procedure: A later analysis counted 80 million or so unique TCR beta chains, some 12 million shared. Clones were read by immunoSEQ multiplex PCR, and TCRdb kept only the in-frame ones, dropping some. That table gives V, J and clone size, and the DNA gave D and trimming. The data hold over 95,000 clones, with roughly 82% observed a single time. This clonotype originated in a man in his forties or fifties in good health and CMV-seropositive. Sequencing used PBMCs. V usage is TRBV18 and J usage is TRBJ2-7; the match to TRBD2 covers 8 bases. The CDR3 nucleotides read TGTGCCAGCTCACCACCGCGGGGGGACGGGGCCTACGAGCAGTACTTC. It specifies CASSPPRGDGAYEQYF.